These T cell receptor beta chains were read from a single sample in a study of T cell responses to AZD1222 COVID-19 vaccine. Clones were read by immunoSEQ multiplex PCR, and TCRdb kept only the in-frame ones, dropping some. The data hold 100,000 or so clones, with just under 95% observed a single time. Source: peripheral blood, taken on day 0 of AZD1222 vaccination. These receptors were collected from an adult in good health. CDR3s include the opening cysteine and the closing phenylalanine or tryptophan. Fields, in order: CDR3 length, clone size, V gene, J gene, D gene, CDR3 protein, CDR3 DNA. A D gene is named only where the DNA matches it firmly. For some rows the clone size is stated as once, few or many, or as a class when expanded; others skip it.

13	.	TRBV19	TRBJ2-7	.	CASSTSGPTEQYF	TGTGCCAGTAGTACGTCGGGACCGACCGAGCAGTACTTC
18	.	TRBV18	TRBJ2-1	TRBD2	CASSLRGGRAFAGNEQFF	TGTGCCAGCTCACTCCGAGGCGGGAGGGCGTTCGCGGGCAATGAGCAGTTCTTC
14	.	TRBV7-9	TRBJ1-1	.	CASSDRGSGTEAFF	TGTGCCAGCAGCGACCGGGGCTCGGGGACTGAAGCTTTCTTT
13	.	TRBV28	TRBJ2-3	.	CASSLGFTDTQYF	TGTGCCAGCAGTTTAGGGTTCACAGATACGCAGTATTTT
15	.	TRBV18	TRBJ1-4	TRBD1	CASSPSQGAWGKLFF	TGTGCCAGCTCACCTTCACAGGGGGCCTGGGGAAAACTGTTTTTT
14	.	TRBV30	TRBJ1-3	.	CAWSDRVSGNTIYF	TGTGCCTGGAGTGACAGGGTCTCTGGAAACACCATATATTTT
17	once	TRBV5-1	TRBJ1-1	TRBD1	CASSYSPGTGKNTEAFF	TGCGCCAGCAGCTACTCCCCCGGGACAGGGAAGAACACTGAAGCTTTCTTT
16	once	TRBV5-1	TRBJ1-4	TRBD1	CASSGKGASANEKLFF	TGCGCCAGCAGCGGGAAGGGGGCGTCGGCTAATGAAAAACTGTTTTTT
17	.	TRBV4-1	TRBJ1-6	.	CASSQGRISPYNSPLHF	TGCGCCAGCAGCCAAGGACGCATAAGCCCCTATAATTCACCCCTCCACTTT
13	.	TRBV18	TRBJ1-5	.	CASSPEGNQPQHF	TGTGCCAGCTCACCAGAAGGCAATCAGCCCCAGCATTTT
15	.	TRBV28	TRBJ2-1	.	CASRRGILSYNEQFF	TGTGCCAGCCGTCGGGGGATCCTCTCCTACAATGAGCAGTTCTTC
14	.	TRBV11-2	TRBJ1-1	.	CASSLEGGSTEAFF	TGTGCCAGCAGCTTAGAAGGGGGTAGTACTGAAGCTTTCTTT
12	.	TRBV15	TRBJ1-1	.	CATSRGGTQAFF	TGTGCCACCAGCAGAGGTGGGACACAAGCTTTCTTT
12	.	TRBV30	TRBJ1-1	.	CAWRAANTEAFF	TGTGCCTGGAGGGCAGCGAACACTGAAGCTTTCTTT
17	.	TRBV7-9	TRBJ1-1	TRBD1	CASSLVTGGVGDTEAFF	TGTGCCAGCAGCTTAGTTACAGGGGGCGTGGGTGACACTGAAGCTTTCTTT
14	.	TRBV5-6	TRBJ1-5	TRBD1	CASSRDRANQPQHF	TGTGCCAGCAGCCGGGACAGGGCCAATCAGCCCCAGCATTTT
15	.	TRBV28	TRBJ2-6	.	CASSFPASGANVLTF	TGTGCCAGCAGTTTCCCGGCTTCTGGGGCCAACGTCCTGACTTTC
17	.	TRBV7-2	TRBJ1-2	TRBD1	CASSFDPGTGGQPGYTF	TGTGCCAGCAGCTTTGACCCGGGGACAGGGGGCCAGCCTGGCTACACCTTC
15	.	TRBV25-1	TRBJ2-7	TRBD1	CASSDPGTGVYEQYF	TGTGCCAGCAGTGATCCCGGGACAGGAGTCTACGAGCAGTACTTC
15	.	TRBV30	TRBJ1-6	.	CAWSVGVSYNSPLHF	TGTGCCTGGAGTGTAGGGGTATCCTATAATTCACCCCTCCACTTT
16	.	TRBV3-1/TRBV3-2	TRBJ2-3	TRBD2	CASSQAIGLGTDTQYF	TGTGCCAGCAGCCAAGCTATTGGACTAGGCACAGATACGCAGTATTTT
13	.	TRBV12-3/TRBV12-4	TRBJ1-1	.	CASRVKPKTEAFF	TGTGCCAGCAGAGTTAAGCCGAAAACTGAAGCTTTCTTT
13	.	TRBV7-2	TRBJ2-7	.	CASSLTHRDEQYF	TGTGCCAGCAGCTTAACCCACAGGGACGAGCAGTACTTC
15	.	TRBV27	TRBJ1-5	.	CASSLGRASNQPQHF	TGTGCCAGCAGTTTAGGCAGGGCCAGCAATCAGCCCCAGCATTTT
15	.	TRBV5-4	TRBJ2-7	.	CASSAGGSSDYEQYF	TGTGCCAGCAGCGCTGGAGGGTCGTCGGACTACGAGCAGTACTTC
10	.	TRBV12-2	TRBJ1-2	.	CASRSYGYTF	TGTGCAAGTCGCTCCTATGGCTACACCTTC
17	.	TRBV4-1	TRBJ2-7	TRBD2	CASSPGLAGAPSYEQYF	TGCGCCAGCAGCCCGGGACTAGCGGGGGCCCCCTCCTACGAGCAGTACTTC
14	.	TRBV13	TRBJ2-7	TRBD2	CASSPRTSGVEQYF	TGTGCCAGCAGCCCAAGGACTAGCGGGGTTGAGCAGTACTTC
14	.	TRBV6-2/TRBV6-3	TRBJ1-5	.	CASSNSQRRQPQHF	TGTGCCAGCAGTAACAGTCAGAGAAGGCAGCCCCAGCATTTT
20	once	TRBV18	TRBJ2-2	.	CASSPLRWGGQHPGSGELFF	TGTGCCAGCTCACCCCTGCGGTGGGGGGGCCAACACCCCGGGTCCGGGGAGCTGTTTTTT
13	.	TRBV30	TRBJ2-4	.	CAWDDFGGNIQYF	TGTGCCTGGGACGATTTTGGGGGAAACATTCAGTACTTC
13	.	TRBV3-1/TRBV3-2	TRBJ1-2	.	CASSYDGDYGYTF	TGTGCCAGCAGCTACGACGGTGACTATGGCTACACCTTC
14	.	TRBV19	TRBJ1-2	.	CASRPSQGTYGYTF	TGTGCCAGTAGACCCTCACAGGGCACCTATGGCTACACCTTC
16	.	TRBV3-1/TRBV3-2	TRBJ1-6	.	CASSQSPGASGRPLHF	TGTGCCAGCAGCCAATCCCCGGGAGCGTCGGGGAGACCCCTCCACTTT
16	.	TRBV28	TRBJ1-1	TRBD1	CAIINSEDRANTEAFF	TGTGCCATCATCAATTCCGAGGACAGGGCGAACACTGAAGCTTTCTTT
15	.	TRBV15	TRBJ2-7	.	CATSRDVEGSYEQYF	TGTGCCACCAGCAGAGATGTTGAGGGTTCCTACGAGCAGTACTTC
16	.	TRBV28	TRBJ2-1	TRBD2	CASSLWVSGRMNEQFF	TGTGCCAGCAGTTTATGGGTAAGCGGGAGGATGAATGAGCAGTTCTTC
18	.	TRBV5-5	TRBJ2-1	.	CASSLALRIGPTYNEQFF	TGTGCCAGCAGCTTGGCCCTCAGGATAGGGCCCACCTACAATGAGCAGTTCTTC
13	.	TRBV28	TRBJ1-4	.	CAIQTGIGEKLFF	TGTGCCATCCAAACAGGGATAGGCGAAAAACTGTTTTTT
15	.	TRBV6-2/TRBV6-3	TRBJ1-4	TRBD1	CASSLSPDRGNFLFF	TGTGCCAGCAGCCTATCCCCGGACAGGGGGAATTTCCTGTTTTTT
15	.	TRBV6-5	TRBJ1-2	.	CASSYRAALGYGYTF	TGTGCCAGCAGTTATCGGGCCGCACTTGGCTATGGCTACACCTTC
11	.	TRBV28	TRBJ2-7	.	CASIRDYEQYF	TGTGCCAGCATTCGAGACTACGAGCAGTACTTC
15	.	TRBV7-9	TRBJ1-2	.	CASSSRAAGAYGYTF	TGTGCCAGCAGCTCAAGGGCGGCGGGGGCCTATGGCTACACCTTC
11	.	TRBV29-1	TRBJ1-2	.	CSVEALDGYTF	TGCAGCGTTGAAGCCCTAGATGGCTACACCTTC
14	.	TRBV6-5	TRBJ2-1	.	CASNNERVSNEQFF	TGTGCCAGCAACAACGAGAGGGTTAGCAATGAGCAGTTCTTC
15	.	TRBV18	TRBJ1-1	TRBD1	CASSLTGQVNTEAFF	TGTGCCAGCTCACTGACGGGACAGGTGAACACTGAAGCTTTCTTT
12	.	TRBV9	TRBJ2-7	TRBD1	CASGTGGYEQYF	TGTGCCTCCGGGACAGGGGGCTACGAGCAGTACTTC
14	.	TRBV18	TRBJ1-3	.	CASSPRVSGNTIYF	TGTGCCAGCTCCCCCAGGGTGTCTGGAAACACCATATATTTT
12	.	TRBV12-3/TRBV12-4	TRBJ2-6	.	CASSSGANVLTF	TGTGCCAGCAGTTCTGGGGCCAACGTCCTGACTTTC
16	.	TRBV5-4	TRBJ2-2	.	CASRFSGRPNTGELFF	TGTGCCAGCAGATTCTCGGGACGGCCGAACACCGGGGAGCTGTTTTTT
16	.	TRBV9	TRBJ2-5	TRBD1	CASSVGTGGSQETQYF	TGTGCCAGCAGCGTAGGTACAGGGGGGTCCCAAGAGACCCAGTACTTC
16	.	TRBV7-9	TRBJ1-4	TRBD1	CASSLAERGLDEKLFF	TGTGCCAGCAGCTTAGCTGAGAGGGGGCTCGATGAAAAACTGTTTTTT
14	.	TRBV24-1	TRBJ2-1	.	CATSAARAYNEQFF	TGTGCCACCAGTGCGGCGCGGGCGTACAATGAGCAGTTCTTC
12	.	TRBV7-9	TRBJ2-7	.	CASSSRAYEQYF	TGTGCCAGCAGCTCCAGGGCCTACGAGCAGTACTTC
15	.	TRBV6-5	TRBJ1-6	.	CASSYSASYNSPLHF	TGTGCCAGCAGTTACTCGGCCTCCTATAATTCACCCCTCCACTTT
20	.	TRBV4-1	TRBJ2-5	.	CASSQFATQAPGRREETQYF	TGCGCCAGCAGCCAATTTGCGACCCAAGCCCCAGGACGTCGAGAAGAGACCCAGTACTTC
15	.	TRBV27	TRBJ2-2	TRBD1	CASSPTGLDTGELFF	TGTGCCAGCAGTCCGACAGGGCTGGACACCGGGGAGCTGTTTTTT
17	.	TRBV13	TRBJ2-5	TRBD2	CASSPQAGVIVGETQYF	TGTGCCAGCAGCCCCCAAGCGGGAGTAATCGTTGGTGAGACCCAGTACTTC
19	.	TRBV4-3	TRBJ2-3	TRBD2	CASSQDLTSQAGGLNTQYF	TGCGCCAGCAGCCAAGATTTAACTTCGCAAGCGGGGGGGCTAAATACGCAGTATTTT
12	.	TRBV3-1/TRBV3-2	TRBJ1-2	.	CASSQESGGYTF	TGTGCCAGCAGCCAAGAATCGGGGGGCTACACCTTC